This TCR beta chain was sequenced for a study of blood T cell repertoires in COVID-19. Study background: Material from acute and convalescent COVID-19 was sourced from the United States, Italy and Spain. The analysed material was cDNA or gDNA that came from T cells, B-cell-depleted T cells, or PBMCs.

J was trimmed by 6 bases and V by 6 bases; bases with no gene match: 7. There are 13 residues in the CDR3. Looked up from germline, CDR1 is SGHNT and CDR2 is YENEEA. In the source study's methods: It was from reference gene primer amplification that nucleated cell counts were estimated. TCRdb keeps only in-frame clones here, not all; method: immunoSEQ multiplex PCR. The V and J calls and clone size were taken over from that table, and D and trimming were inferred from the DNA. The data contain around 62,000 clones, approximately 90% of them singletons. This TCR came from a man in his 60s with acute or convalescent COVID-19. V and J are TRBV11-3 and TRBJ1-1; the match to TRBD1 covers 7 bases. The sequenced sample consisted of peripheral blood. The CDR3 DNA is TGTGCCAGCAGTCCCGGACAGGCCGCTGAAGCTTTCTTT. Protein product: CASSPGQAAEAFF.